This T cell receptor (beta chain) was sequenced during a study of spatial heterogeneity in lung cancer. Ten or more counts support this clonotype. Its specificity is unknown. MiXCR, applied by TCRdb to the 5' RACE reads, yields one record per CDR3 protein. The table includes tens of thousands of distinct CDR3 sequences, approximately 8.9% detected once. This sample's time point: sample taken at primary tumor resection. Without sorting, whole RNA was sequenced from tumor, nontumor lung or frozen PBMC. Whole-study results and caveats: Resection saw ubiquitous expanded tumor TCRs appear in blood more than follow-up did.

The sequence came from a female donor with early-stage non-small cell lung cancer. The sample consisted of PBMCs, taken at surgery.

The CDR3 spells CASRLANGDEQFF. The CDR3 region has the DNA TGCGCCAGCAGACTAGCGAATGGGGATGAGCAGTTCTTC. This chain connects TRBV5-1 to TRBJ2-1; TRBD2 matches 7 bases. The CDR3 extends over 13 amino acids. Germline V gives CDR1 SGHRS, CDR2 YFSETQ. V gave up 5 bases and J gave up 8 bases; unmatched junction bases: 7.